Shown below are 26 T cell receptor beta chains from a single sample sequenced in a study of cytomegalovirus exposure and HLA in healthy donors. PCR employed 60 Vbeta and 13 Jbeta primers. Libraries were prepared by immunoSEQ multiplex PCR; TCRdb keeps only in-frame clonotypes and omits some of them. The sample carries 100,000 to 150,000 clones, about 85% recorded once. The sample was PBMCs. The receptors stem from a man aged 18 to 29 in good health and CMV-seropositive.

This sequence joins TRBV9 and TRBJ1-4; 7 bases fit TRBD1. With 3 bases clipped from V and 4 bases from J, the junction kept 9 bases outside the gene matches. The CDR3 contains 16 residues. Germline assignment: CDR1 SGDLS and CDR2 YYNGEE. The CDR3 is CASSGRGGTVNEKLFF. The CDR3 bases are TGTGCCAGCAGCGGACGTGGGGGGACAGTTAATGAAAAACTGTTTTTT.

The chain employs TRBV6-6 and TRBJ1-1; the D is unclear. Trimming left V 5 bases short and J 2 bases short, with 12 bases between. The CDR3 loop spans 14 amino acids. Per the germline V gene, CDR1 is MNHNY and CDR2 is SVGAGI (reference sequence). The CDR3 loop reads CASSGFGENTEAFF. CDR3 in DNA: TGTGCCAGCAGTGGCTTCGGGGAAAACACTGAAGCTTTCTTT.

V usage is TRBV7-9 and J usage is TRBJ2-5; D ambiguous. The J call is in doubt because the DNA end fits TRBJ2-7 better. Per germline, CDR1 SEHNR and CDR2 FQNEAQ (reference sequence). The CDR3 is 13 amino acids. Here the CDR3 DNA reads TGTGCCAGCAGCGTCGGTCCCACCTACGAGCAGTACTTC. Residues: CASSVGPTYEQYF.

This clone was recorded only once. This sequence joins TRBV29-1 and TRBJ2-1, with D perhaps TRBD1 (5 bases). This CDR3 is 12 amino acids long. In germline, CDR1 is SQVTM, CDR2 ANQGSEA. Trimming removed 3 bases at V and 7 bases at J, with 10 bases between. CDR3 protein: CSVEGRANEQFF. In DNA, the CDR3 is TGCAGCGTTGAGGGCAGGGCAAATGAGCAGTTCTTC.

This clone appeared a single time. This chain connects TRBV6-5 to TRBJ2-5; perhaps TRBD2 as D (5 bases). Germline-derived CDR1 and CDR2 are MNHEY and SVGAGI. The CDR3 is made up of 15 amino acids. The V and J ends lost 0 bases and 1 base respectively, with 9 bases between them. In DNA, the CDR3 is TGTGCCAGCAGTTACTCGGAGCGGCCCCAAGAGACCCAGTACTTC. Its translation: CASSYSERPQETQYF.

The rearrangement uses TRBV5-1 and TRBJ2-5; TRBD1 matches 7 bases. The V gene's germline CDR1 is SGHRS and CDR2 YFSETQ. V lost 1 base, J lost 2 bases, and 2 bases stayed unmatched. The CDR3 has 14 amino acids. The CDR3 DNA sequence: TGCGCCAGCAGCTTGAGGGACAGACAAGAGACCCAGTACTTC. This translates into CASSLRDRQETQYF.

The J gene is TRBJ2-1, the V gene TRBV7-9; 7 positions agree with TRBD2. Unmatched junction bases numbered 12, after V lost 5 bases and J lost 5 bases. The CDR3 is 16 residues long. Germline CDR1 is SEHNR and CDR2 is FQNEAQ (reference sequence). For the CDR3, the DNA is TGTGCCAGCAGCCCATTTTGGGCTAGCGGAAACAATGAGCAGTTCTTC. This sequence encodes CASSPFWASGNNEQFF. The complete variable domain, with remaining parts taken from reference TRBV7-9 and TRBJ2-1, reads DTGVSQNPRHKITKRGQNVTFRCDPISEHNRLYWYRQTLGQGPEFLTYFQNEAQLEKSRLLSDRFSAERPKGSFSTLEIQRTEQGDSAMYLCASSPFWASGNNEQFFGPGTRLTVL.

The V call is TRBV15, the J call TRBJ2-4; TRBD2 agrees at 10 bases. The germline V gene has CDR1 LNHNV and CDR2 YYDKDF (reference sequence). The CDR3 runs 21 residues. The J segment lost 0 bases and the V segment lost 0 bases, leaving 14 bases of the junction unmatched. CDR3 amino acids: CATSRERGASGGLIAKNIQYF. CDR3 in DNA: TGTGCCACCAGCAGAGAGAGGGGGGCTAGCGGGGGCCTGATAGCCAAAAACATTCAGTACTTC.

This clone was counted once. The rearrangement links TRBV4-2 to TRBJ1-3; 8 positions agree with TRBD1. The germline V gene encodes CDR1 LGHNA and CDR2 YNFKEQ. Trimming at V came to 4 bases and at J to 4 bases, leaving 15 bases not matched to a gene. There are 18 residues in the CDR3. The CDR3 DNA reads TGTGCCAGCAGCCCCACTGAACTGGACAGGGCATTCGGAAACACCATATATTTT. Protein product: CASSPTELDRAFGNTIYF.

CDR3: CASTERGVKNEQFF. Written as DNA, the CDR3 is TGTGCCAGCACCGAACGGGGGGTAAAGAATGAGCAGTTCTTC. The chain links TRBV6-5 to TRBJ2-1; TRBD2 matches at 7 bases. The CDR3 covers 14 residues. V shed 7 bases and J 7 bases; nucleotides not matched to a gene: 10. CDR1 and CDR2 (germline): MNHEY, SVGAGI.

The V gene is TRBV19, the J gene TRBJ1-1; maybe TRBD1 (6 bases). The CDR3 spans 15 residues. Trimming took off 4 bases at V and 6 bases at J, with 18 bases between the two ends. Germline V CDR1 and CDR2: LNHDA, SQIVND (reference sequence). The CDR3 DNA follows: TGTGCCAGTAGTACAGCCCGAGAAAGGGGGTCTGAAGCTTTCTTT. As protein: CASSTARERGSEAFF.

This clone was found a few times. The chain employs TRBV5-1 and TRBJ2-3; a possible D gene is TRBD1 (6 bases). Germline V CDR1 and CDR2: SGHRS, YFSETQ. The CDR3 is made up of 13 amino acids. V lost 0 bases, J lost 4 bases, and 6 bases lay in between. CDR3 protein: CASSLEGADTQYF. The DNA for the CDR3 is TGCGCCAGCAGCTTGGAGGGGGCAGATACGCAGTATTTT.

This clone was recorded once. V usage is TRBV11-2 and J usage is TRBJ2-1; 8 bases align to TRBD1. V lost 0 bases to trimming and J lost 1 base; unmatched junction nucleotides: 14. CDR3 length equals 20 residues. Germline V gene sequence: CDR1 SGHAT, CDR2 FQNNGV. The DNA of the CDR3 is TGTGCCAGCAGCTTAGATTGGACAGGGTTTTCGTTAAGGTCCTACAATGAGCAGTTCTTC. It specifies CASSLDWTGFSLRSYNEQFF.

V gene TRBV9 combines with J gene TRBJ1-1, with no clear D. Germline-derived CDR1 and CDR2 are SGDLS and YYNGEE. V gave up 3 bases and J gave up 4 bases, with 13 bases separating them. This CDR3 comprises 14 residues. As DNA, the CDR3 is TGTGCCAGCAGCGGGGGAGTTTCAGCCACTGAAGCTTTCTTT. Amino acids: CASSGGVSATEAFF.

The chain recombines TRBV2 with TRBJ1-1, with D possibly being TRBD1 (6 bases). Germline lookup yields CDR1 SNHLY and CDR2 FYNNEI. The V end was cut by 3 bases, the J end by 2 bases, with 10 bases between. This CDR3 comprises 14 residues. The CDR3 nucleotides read TGTGCCAGCAGTGAGGAAGGGGGAAACACTGAAGCTTTCTTT. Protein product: CASSEEGGNTEAFF.

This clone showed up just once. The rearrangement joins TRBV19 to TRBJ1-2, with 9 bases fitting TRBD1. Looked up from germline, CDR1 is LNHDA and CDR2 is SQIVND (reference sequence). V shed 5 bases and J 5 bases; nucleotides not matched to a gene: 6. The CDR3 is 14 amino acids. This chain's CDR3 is CASSGTGLRYGYTF. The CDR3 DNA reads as TGTGCCAGTAGTGGGACAGGGCTACGATATGGCTACACCTTC.

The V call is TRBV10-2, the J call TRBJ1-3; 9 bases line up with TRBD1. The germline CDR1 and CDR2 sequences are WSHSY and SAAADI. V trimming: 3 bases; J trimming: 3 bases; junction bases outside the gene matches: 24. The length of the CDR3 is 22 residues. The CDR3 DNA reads TGCGCCAGCAGTGACCTCCGGGACAGGGAAATCTCGGGGGGCTCCGGTGGAAACACCATATATTTT. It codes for CASSDLRDREISGGSGGNTIYF.

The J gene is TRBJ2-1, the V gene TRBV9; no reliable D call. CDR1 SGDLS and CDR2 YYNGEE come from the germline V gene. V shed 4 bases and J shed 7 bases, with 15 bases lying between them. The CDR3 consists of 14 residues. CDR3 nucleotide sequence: TGTGCCAGCAGCCGTAGCTCAGTTCTGAATGAGCAGTTCTTC. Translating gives CASSRSSVLNEQFF.

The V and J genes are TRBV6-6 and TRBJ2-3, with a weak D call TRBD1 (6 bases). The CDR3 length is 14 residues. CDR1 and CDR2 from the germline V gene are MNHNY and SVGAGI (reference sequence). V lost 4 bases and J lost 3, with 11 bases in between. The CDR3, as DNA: TGTGCCAGCAGTTTCCCGGACAGTACAGATACGCAGTATTTT. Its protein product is CASSFPDSTDTQYF.

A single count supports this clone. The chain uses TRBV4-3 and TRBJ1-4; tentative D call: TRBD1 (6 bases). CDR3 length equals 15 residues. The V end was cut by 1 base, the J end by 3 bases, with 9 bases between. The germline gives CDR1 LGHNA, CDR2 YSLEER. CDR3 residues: CASSQVQGPNEKLFF. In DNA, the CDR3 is TGCGCCAGCAGCCAAGTACAGGGTCCTAATGAAAAACTGTTTTTT.

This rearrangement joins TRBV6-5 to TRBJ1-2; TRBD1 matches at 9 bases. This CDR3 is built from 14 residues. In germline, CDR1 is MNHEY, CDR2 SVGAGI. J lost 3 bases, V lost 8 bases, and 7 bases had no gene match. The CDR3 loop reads CASLRDRGDYGYTF. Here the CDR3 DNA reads TGTGCCAGCTTGCGAGACAGGGGGGACTATGGCTACACCTTC.

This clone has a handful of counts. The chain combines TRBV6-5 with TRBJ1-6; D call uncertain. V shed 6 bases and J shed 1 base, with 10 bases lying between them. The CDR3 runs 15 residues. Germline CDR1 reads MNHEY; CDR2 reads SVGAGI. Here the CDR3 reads CASRAPGSYNSPLHF. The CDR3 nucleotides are TGTGCCAGCAGGGCTCCGGGATCCTATAATTCACCCCTCCACTTT.

The DNA for the CDR3 is TGTGCCAGCAGGACAGCCTATGGCTACACCTTC. Encoded protein: CASRTAYGYTF. The V call is TRBV2, the J call TRBJ1-2, with TRBD1 as a possible D gene (5 bases). V lost 6 bases and J lost 4, with 6 bases in between. From germline, CDR1 is SNHLY and CDR2 FYNNEI. This CDR3 is 11 amino acids long.

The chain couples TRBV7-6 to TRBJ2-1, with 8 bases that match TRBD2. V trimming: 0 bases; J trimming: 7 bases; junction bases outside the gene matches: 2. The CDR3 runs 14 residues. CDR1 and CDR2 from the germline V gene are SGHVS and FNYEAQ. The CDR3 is CASSLAPSGNEQFF. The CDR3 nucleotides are TGTGCCAGCAGCTTAGCTCCTAGCGGGAATGAGCAGTTCTTC.

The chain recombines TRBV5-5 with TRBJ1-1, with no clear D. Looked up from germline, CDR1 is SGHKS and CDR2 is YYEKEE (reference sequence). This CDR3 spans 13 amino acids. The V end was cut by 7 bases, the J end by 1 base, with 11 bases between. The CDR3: CASWRSRNTEAFF. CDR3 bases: TGTGCCAGCTGGAGGTCTCGGAACACTGAAGCTTTCTTT.

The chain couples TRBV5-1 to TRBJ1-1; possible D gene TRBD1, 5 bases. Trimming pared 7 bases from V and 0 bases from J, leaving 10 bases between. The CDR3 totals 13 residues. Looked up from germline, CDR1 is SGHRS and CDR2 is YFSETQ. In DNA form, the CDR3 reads TGCGCCAGCGCGGGACGGTTGAACACTGAAGCTTTCTTT. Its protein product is CASAGRLNTEAFF.